This TCR beta chain was recorded in a study of T-cell reconstitution after alpha-beta-depleted transplantation in children. Unique molecular identifiers were built into the TCRbeta library. One entry per CDR3 protein results from TCRdb running MiXCR on the PCR reads. The profile shows under 750,000 distinct CDR3 sequences, under 30% of them singletons. V gave up 4 bases and J gave up 8 bases, with 17 bases separating them. The germline CDR1 and CDR2 sequences are LGHNA and YSLEER. This CDR3 comprises 15 residues. General study points: Diversity and T-cell counts at one year after transplant derived mostly from new T cells. TCRbeta diversity was high at day 60 in some patients (a result of surviving recipient T cells and thymic progenitors). Approximately two months post-transplant, alpha-beta T cells reportedly originated from several hundred expanded graft clones.

Regarding this clonotype: Its antigen is as yet unknown.

The V gene is TRBV4-3, the J gene TRBJ1-4; a possible D gene is TRBD1 (6 bases). This sample comprised PBMCs, mostly from graft donor cells, obtained 360 days after TCRalphabeta/CD19-depleted stem cell transplant. The clonotype originates from a boy in the first two years of life who had a stem cell transplant for acute myeloid leukemia, so the T cells may come from the graft donor. The CDR3: CASSLAGGLGEKLFF. CDR3 sequence (DNA): TGCGCCAGCAGCCTCGCGGGGGGCCTGGGGGAAAAACTGTTTTTT.